This paragraph reports one TCR beta chain. Its antigen is unknown. The germline V gene encodes CDR1 SGHDN and CDR2 FVKESK. The CDR3 has 19 amino acids. Trimming cost V 2 bases and J 7 bases, with 27 bases left between them. Expressed TCRB transcripts got sequenced, as all isolated RNA was reverse transcribed. Data came from immunoSEQ multiplex PCR; TCRdb stores just in-frame clones and leaves some out. Of hundreds of thousands of clones listed, around 15% are singletons. The data belong to a study of beta chain features in type 1 diabetes. Findings and caveats of the study: Here, the possible influence of HLA type (on TCRB rearrangement) remained unresolved. PCR might pick shorter templates more often, in the same way for patients and controls.

Via the markers CD45RO/CCR7/CD25/CD127/CD95/CD27, stem cell-like memory, regulatory, central memory and naive CD4+ cells were sorted. The TCR sequence derives from a man younger than 30 in good health. What was sequenced was naive CD4+ T cells from blood. V gene TRBV14 combines with J gene TRBJ2-1, with D possibly being TRBD1 (6 bases). CDR3 region: CASSQTLGTRGAYTNEQFF. CDR3 in DNA: TGTGCCAGCAGCCAAACCCTGGGGACAAGGGGCGCTTACACGAATGAGCAGTTCTTC.